Each of the 14 T cell receptor beta chains below was sequenced from the same sample in a study of prognosis after radiotherapy for stage I lung cancer. CDR3 of TCR beta was amplified from genomic DNA via a two-round multiplex PCR. Specific primers for each TRBV and TRBJ gene were what first-round PCR used. TCRdb reanalysed the multiplex PCR reads using MiXCR and keeps one entry per CDR3 protein. The table includes around 19,000 distinct CDR3 sequences, about 50% detected once. The specimen was PBMCs, collected before or after stereotactic body radiation therapy (not recorded which). All receptors come from a donor of 50 years or more with non-small cell lung cancer.

This clonotype has just a few counts. A much bigger clone sits one base away, suggesting this may be a read error. The rearrangement uses TRBV20-1 and TRBJ2-7, with 8 bases lining up with TRBD1. The ends lost 4 bases at V and 1 base at J; junction bases unmatched: 3. The CDR3 loop spans 13 amino acids. CDR1 DFQATT and CDR2 SNEGSKA come from the germline V gene (reference sequence). In nucleotides, the CDR3 is TGCAGTGCTAACCGGGACAGGTCCTACGAGCAGTACTTC. This translates into CSANRDRSYEQYF.

The rearrangement links TRBV2 to TRBJ2-1, with 8 bases fitting TRBD1. Germline assignment: CDR1 SNHLY and CDR2 FYNNEI. J gave up 7 bases and V 10 bases, and 9 bases lay outside the gene matches. There are 13 residues in the CDR3. The CDR3 region is CATRTGMENEQFF. DNA of the CDR3: TGTGCCACCAGGACAGGGATGGAAAATGAGCAGTTCTTC.

A note on this clonotype: At one boundary the junction diverges from the germline segment, which might be a read error. The V call is TRBV19, the J call TRBJ2-7; possibly TRBD2 for D (5 bases). Germline CDR1 LNHDA, CDR2 SQIVND (reference sequence). This CDR3 comprises 17 residues. CDR3 protein: CASKAGLDSPFRYDQYF. In nucleotides, the CDR3 is TGTGCCAGTAAGGCTGGCCTGGACTCACCCTTTCGGTACGATCAGTACTTC.

This chain joins TRBV19 and TRBJ1-2, with unresolved D. Germline CDR1 is LNHDA and CDR2 is SQIVND (reference sequence). V lost 4 bases and J 3 bases, leaving 18 bases between the germline ends. The CDR3 extends over 16 amino acids. In nucleotides, the CDR3 is TGTGCCAGTAGTAATTCAGCCGTTAACGGGGACTATGGCTACACCTTC. Amino acid sequence: CASSNSAVNGDYGYTF.

By proportion, this clonotype is medium-sized. The chain has TRBV30 and TRBJ1-5; 12 nucleotides agree with TRBD1. Germline-derived CDR1 and CDR2 are GTSNPN and SVGIG (reference sequence). V dropped 5 bases and J dropped 6; count of bases not matched to a gene: 8. The CDR3 has 15 residues. The CDR3 protein is CAWGARDRGLQPQHF. The CDR3 nucleotides are TGTGCCTGGGGGGCACGGGACAGGGGGCTTCAGCCCCAGCATTTT.

This clonotype was detected many times. The rearrangement uses TRBV5-6 and TRBJ2-3; tentative D call: TRBD1 (6 bases). CDR3 size: 15 residues. Trimming cost V 4 bases and J 6 bases, with 18 bases left between them. Germline lookup yields CDR1 SGHDT and CDR2 YYEEEE. For the CDR3, the DNA is TGTGCCAGCAGCATCCGGGACAAGGTTGTCGATACGCAGTATTTT. Its translation is CASSIRDKVVDTQYF.

This clonotype was counted many times. The chain carries TRBV19 and TRBJ2-2; 7 nucleotides match TRBD2. Trimming cost V 7 bases and J 8 bases; bases outside gene matches: 16. Looked up from germline, CDR1 is LNHDA and CDR2 is SQIVND (reference sequence). The CDR3 has 16 amino acids. The CDR3 loop reads CASTARAGRGLGELFF. The CDR3, as DNA: TGTGCCAGTACCGCCCGAGCGGGAAGAGGTTTAGGGGAGCTGTTTTTT.

The chain employs TRBV7-2 and TRBJ2-2; no definite D call. The CDR3 is 14 amino acids. The V end lost 3 bases, the J end lost 5 bases, and 10 bases lay between the germline ends. Germline CDR1 SGHTA, CDR2 FQGNSA. The CDR3 DNA is TGTGCCAGCAGCTTGGGGTTGGGGACCGGGGAGCTGTTTTTT. It encodes CASSLGLGTGELFF.

This clonotype appeared a few times. A far larger clone is one nucleotide away, so this likely arose from a read error. J is TRBJ1-1 and V is TRBV6-5; TRBD1 might be the D (6 bases). CDR1 MNHEY and CDR2 SVGAGI come from the germline V gene. CDR3 length: 14 residues. The V gene lost 2 bases and the J gene lost 0 bases, with 7 bases spanning the gap. CDR3 sequence: CASSYGDMNTEAFF. The DNA of the CDR3 is TGTGCCAGCAGTTACGGGGACATGAACACTGAAGCTTTCTTT.

A remark on this clonotype: Since a far larger clone is one base different, this is likely a read error. V gene TRBV14 combines with J gene TRBJ1-5; D ambiguous. From germline, CDR1 is SGHDN and CDR2 FVKESK. CDR3 length equals 14 residues. V was clipped by 6 bases and J by 3 bases, with 12 bases between them. CDR3 in amino acids: CASSSPRVNQPQHF. CDR3 nucleotides: TGTGCCAGCAGTTCCCCCCGGGTCAATCAGCCCCAGCATTTT.

Ten or more counts support this clonotype. This clone may be a read error of a much larger clone one base away. The chain has TRBV6-1 and TRBJ2-2, with TRBD1 as a possible D gene (6 bases). This CDR3 has 16 residues. Germline CDR1 and CDR2: MNHNS and SASEGT. CDR3 region: CAGSEVGGANTGELFF. CDR3 DNA sequence: TGTGCCGGCAGTGAAGTTGGGGGCGCGAACACCGGGGAGCTGTTTTTT.

This clonotype is labeled medium-sized. This sequence joins TRBV6-2 or TRBV6-3 and TRBJ2-1, with 8 positions matching TRBD2. V was pared by 4 bases and J by 6 bases, with 11 bases of the junction left unmatched. The length of the CDR3 is 16 residues. Germline CDR1 MNHEY, CDR2 SVGEGT. The CDR3, as DNA: TGTGCCAGCAGTTCATTACTGGCGGGAGGCCTCAATGAGCAGTTCTTC. This codes for CASSSLLAGGLNEQFF.

In its sample, this clonotype ranks as medium-sized. The gene calls are TRBV28 and TRBJ2-1; D unresolved. The CDR3 runs to 14 residues. Germline V CDR1 and CDR2: MDHEN, SYDVKM. V lost 7 bases and J 0 bases, leaving 10 bases between the germline ends. The CDR3 DNA is TGTGCCAGCAAGGTAGAAAGCTCCTACAATGAGCAGTTCTTC. Its protein is CASKVESSYNEQFF.

The chain joins TRBV11-2 to TRBJ1-2, with D unresolved. V shed 1 base and J shed 8 bases, with 8 bases lying between them. The CDR3 runs 12 residues. In germline, CDR1 is SGHAT, CDR2 FQNNGV. As DNA, the CDR3 is TGTGCCAGCAGCTTAGGAGGGAGCGGCTACACCTTC. Protein sequence: CASSLGGSGYTF.